These T cell receptor beta chains were read from a single sample in a study of CD8 T cells in Susac syndrome. Via MiXCR, TCRdb re-called the immunoSEQ multiplex PCR reads, giving one row per CDR3 protein. The sample gives about 150,000 distinct CDR3 sequences, nearly 97% of which show up once; 0.14% to 0.15% is in the top ten. Sample: CD8+ T cells from PBMCs. The receptors shown here come from a human donor with multiple sclerosis. Both conserved end residues are part of each CDR3. The D gene is left open where the match is weak. Clone sizes are given selectively: once, few, many, or a class where the clone is expanded.

TRBV9	TRBJ2-3	once	-	TGTGCCAGCAGGATAACGTATACGCAGTATTTT	CASRITYTQYF
TRBV3-1	TRBJ2-7	-	-	TGTGCCAGCAGCCAACGACTAGGTGGGGACGAGCAGTACTTC	CASSQRLGGDEQYF
TRBV5-4	TRBJ1-2	-	TRBD1	TGTGCCAGCAGCTTGATTACAGGGGGCGATGGCTACACCTTC	CASSLITGGDGYTF
TRBV27	TRBJ1-1	-	-	TGTGCCAGCAGTTTTGGGGGGAGCGGCACTGAAGCTTTCTTT	CASSFGGSGTEAFF
TRBV23-1	TRBJ1-5	-	TRBD1	TGCGCCAGCAGTCACCGCAGGGACAGGGGGCTTGGACAGCCCCAGCATTTT	CASSHRRDRGLGQPQHF
TRBV12-3/TRBV12-4	TRBJ2-5	-	TRBD1	TGTGCCAGCAGGACAGGGGCTTCATTGGAGACCCAGTACTTC	CASRTGASLETQYF
TRBV12-3/TRBV12-4	TRBJ2-3	-	-	TGTGCCAGCAGTCCTATATGGGTACGGGATACGCAGTATTTT	CASSPIWVRDTQYF
TRBV7-9	TRBJ1-6	-	TRBD1	TGTGCCAGCAGCCACGGACAGGGGATTTCACCCCTCCACTTT	CASSHGQGISPLHF
TRBV2	TRBJ2-3	-	-	TGTGCCAGCAGTGAATTGGGCCCCACAGATACGCAGTATTTT	CASSELGPTDTQYF
TRBV29-1	TRBJ2-5	-	-	TGCAGCGTTGAGGGGGGCCATACCCTCGGAGAGACCCAGTACTTC	CSVEGGHTLGETQYF
TRBV5-1	TRBJ2-5	-	-	TGCGCCAGCAGCCCAGGTGGGGCGGGACAACAAGAGACCCAGTACTTC	CASSPGGAGQQETQYF
TRBV6-5	TRBJ2-1	once	-	TGTGCCAGCAGTTTCCGCGGAGGGAGGAATGAGCAGTTCTTC	CASSFRGGRNEQFF
TRBV7-9	TRBJ2-1	-	TRBD2	TGTGCCAGCAGCTCCGGGGGGTATGGTGAGCAGTTCTTC	CASSSGGYGEQFF
TRBV29-1	TRBJ1-1	-	-	TGCAGCGTTGAAGATTCGGGGCTGGGCACTGAAGCTTTCTTT	CSVEDSGLGTEAFF
TRBV14	TRBJ1-6	-	-	TGTGCCAGCAGCCTCCTGGGACTCAGGGGAGGCTATAATTCACCCCTCCACTTT	CASSLLGLRGGYNSPLHF
TRBV13	TRBJ1-2	-	-	TGTGCCAGCAGCACGGGGCCGCCAGACTATGGCTACACCTTC	CASSTGPPDYGYTF
TRBV20-1	TRBJ2-7	-	-	TGCAGTGCTAGACCCAAGGAGGGCTTGAACTCCTACGAGCAGTACTTC	CSARPKEGLNSYEQYF
TRBV5-4	TRBJ2-3	-	TRBD1	TGTGCCAGCAGCTCCGACAGGGAGGATACGCAGTATTTT	CASSSDREDTQYF
TRBV6-5	TRBJ2-6	-	-	TGTGCCAGCAGTTACACAGACTCTGGGGCCAACGTCCTGACTTTC	CASSYTDSGANVLTF
TRBV30	TRBJ1-6	-	-	TGTGCCTGGAGTGGAGGGGGTAATTCACCCCTCCACTTT	CAWSGGGNSPLHF
TRBV20-1	TRBJ1-5	once	-	TGCAGTGCTAGAGCCAACAGGGTGAGTTATCAGCCCCAGCATTTT	CSARANRVSYQPQHF
TRBV11-1	TRBJ2-1	-	-	TGTGCCAGCAGATTTGGGGGTAATGAGCAGTTCTTC	CASRFGGNEQFF
TRBV9	TRBJ2-1	once	TRBD2	TGTGCCAGCAGCGTAGTAGCGGGGGACTACAATGAGCAGTTCTTC	CASSVVAGDYNEQFF
TRBV7-9	TRBJ2-1	-	TRBD1	TGTGCCAGCAGCCCACTTTCTGGACAGGGCATACATGAGCAGTTCTTC	CASSPLSGQGIHEQFF
TRBV27	TRBJ1-2	-	-	TGTGCCAGCAGTCTAAGAGGGTTTCACTATGGCTACACCTTC	CASSLRGFHYGYTF
TRBV7-9	TRBJ1-2	-	-	TGTGCCAGCTCAATAACTAACTATGGCTACACCTTC	CASSITNYGYTF
TRBV20-1	TRBJ2-1	-	TRBD2	TGCAGTGCTAGCGGGCTAGCGGGGGACCTACGTTGGTACAATGAGCAGTTCTTC	CSASGLAGDLRWYNEQFF
TRBV12-3/TRBV12-4	TRBJ1-1	-	-	TGTGCCAGCAGTCAAACAGGACGAGCTTTCTTT	CASSQTGRAFF
TRBV27	TRBJ2-3	-	-	TGTGCCAGCAGTTTACAAGCACAGGATACGCAGTATTTT	CASSLQAQDTQYF
TRBV29-1	TRBJ1-2	-	TRBD1	TGCAGCACTGGTTCCGGGACAGGGTCTTATGGCTACACCTTC	CSTGSGTGSYGYTF
TRBV6-6	TRBJ2-7	-	TRBD1	TGTGCCAGCAGTCCGAGGACAGGGGGCTACGAGCAGTACTTC	CASSPRTGGYEQYF
TRBV21-1	TRBJ2-3	-	-	TGTGCCAGCAGCAAAGGACCCCCGGGTACGCAGTATTTT	CASSKGPPGTQYF
TRBV30	TRBJ2-5	-	-	TGTGCCTGGAGTTCCCTACTTGGCCAGGAGACCCAGTACTTC	CAWSSLLGQETQYF
TRBV30	TRBJ1-1	-	-	TGTGCCTGGAGCACGGCCTTGGTGAACACTGAAGCTTTCTTT	CAWSTALVNTEAFF
TRBV2	TRBJ1-3	-	-	TGTGCCAGCAGGGGGATTCTCCAGACCTCTGGAAACACCATATATTTT	CASRGILQTSGNTIYF
TRBV3-1	TRBJ2-7	-	TRBD1	TGTGCCAGCAGCCAAACCGGGACAGGGAACGAGCAGTACTTC	CASSQTGTGNEQYF
TRBV5-1	TRBJ2-2	-	-	TGCGCCAGCAGCTCGACCTTGGGCGGGGAGCTGTTTTTT	CASSSTLGGELFF
TRBV3-1	TRBJ1-4	-	TRBD1	TGTGCCAGCAGCCATTCGTCGGACAGGGATAAAGAAAAACTGTTTTTT	CASSHSSDRDKEKLFF
TRBV7-9	TRBJ1-2	-	-	TGTGCCAGCAGTTCAGGGGTTACCGACTATGGCTACACCTTC	CASSSGVTDYGYTF
TRBV7-9	TRBJ1-2	-	-	TGTGCCAGCAGCATCCCCCTGGGAGGTGGCTACACCTTC	CASSIPLGGGYTF
TRBV14	TRBJ2-7	-	-	TGTGCCAGCAGCCATGACCTATACGAGCAGTACTTC	CASSHDLYEQYF
TRBV6-4	TRBJ2-1	-	TRBD2	TGTGCCAGCAGTAGCGGGGGGGCCAATGAGCAGTTCTTC	CASSSGGANEQFF
TRBV5-1	TRBJ1-4	-	-	TGCGCCAGCAGCTTACTAGGGAGACCAGCAACTAATGAAAAACTGTTTTTT	CASSLLGRPATNEKLFF
TRBV20-1	TRBJ2-1	once	-	TGCAGTGCTTCGGGACCCGCACGGAATGAGCAGTTCTTC	CSASGPARNEQFF
TRBV13	TRBJ1-3	-	TRBD1	TGTGCCAGCAGCGCCGGGACAGCCATGGGAGACACCATATATTTT	CASSAGTAMGDTIYF
TRBV30	TRBJ2-7	once	-	TGTGCCTGCCTGGCGGGGTCTTCCTACGAGCAGTACTTC	CACLAGSSYEQYF
TRBV15	TRBJ2-7	-	-	TGTGCCACCAGCAGAGATTTTGGGCTAGCATTCTACGAGCAGTACTTC	CATSRDFGLAFYEQYF
TRBV14	TRBJ2-7	-	-	TGTGCCAGCAGCCAAAAGGGACGGGCCTACGAGCAGTACTTC	CASSQKGRAYEQYF
TRBV30	TRBJ2-2	-	-	TGTGCCTGGAGCCGGACGGTATCAACCGGGGAGCTGTTTTTT	CAWSRTVSTGELFF
TRBV9	TRBJ2-1	-	-	TGTGCCAGCAGCGTAGACTTGTACAATGAGCAGTTCTTC	CASSVDLYNEQFF
TRBV7-9	TRBJ1-2	-	TRBD1	TGTGCCAGCAGCTGGCTGGGACAGGACAACTATGGCTACACCTTC	CASSWLGQDNYGYTF
TRBV6-5	TRBJ2-7	-	TRBD2	TGTGCCAGCAGTTACCCCGGTGGAGCGGGGGTCTACGAGCAGTACTTC	CASSYPGGAGVYEQYF